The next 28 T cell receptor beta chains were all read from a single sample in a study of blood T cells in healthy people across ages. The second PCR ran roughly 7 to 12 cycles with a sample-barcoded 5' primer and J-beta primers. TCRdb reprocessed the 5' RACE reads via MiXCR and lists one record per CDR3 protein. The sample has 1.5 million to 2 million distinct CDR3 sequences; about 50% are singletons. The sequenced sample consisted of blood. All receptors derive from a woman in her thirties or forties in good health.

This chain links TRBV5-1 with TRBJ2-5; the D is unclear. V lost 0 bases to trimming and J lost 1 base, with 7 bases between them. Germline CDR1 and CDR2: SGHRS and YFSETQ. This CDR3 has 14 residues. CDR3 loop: CASSLEQPQETQYF. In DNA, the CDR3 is TGCGCCAGCAGCTTGGAGCAGCCCCAAGAGACCCAGTACTTC.

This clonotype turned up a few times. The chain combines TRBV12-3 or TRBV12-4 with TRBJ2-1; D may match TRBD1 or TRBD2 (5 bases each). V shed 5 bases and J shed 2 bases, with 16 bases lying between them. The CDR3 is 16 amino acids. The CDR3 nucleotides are TGTGCCAGCAGTCCGAGGGGCGAGGGACCCTACAATGAGCAGTTCTTC. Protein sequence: CASSPRGEGPYNEQFF.

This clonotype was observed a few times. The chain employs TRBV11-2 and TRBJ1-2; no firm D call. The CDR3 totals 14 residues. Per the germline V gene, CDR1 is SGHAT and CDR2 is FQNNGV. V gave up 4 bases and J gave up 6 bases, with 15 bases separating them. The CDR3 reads CASSSRTLYHGYTF. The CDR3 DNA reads TGTGCCAGCAGCTCTAGGACCTTATACCATGGCTACACCTTC. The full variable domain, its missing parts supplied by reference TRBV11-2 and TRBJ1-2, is EAGVAQSPRYKIIEKRQSVAFWCNPISGHATLYWYQQILGQGPKLLIQFQNNGVVDDSQLPKDRFSAERLKGVDSTLKIQPAKLEDSAVYLCASSSRTLYHGYTFGSGTRLTVV.

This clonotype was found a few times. This CDR3 reads CASSQEIWGIYEQYF. The CDR3 bases are TGCGCCAGCAGCCAAGAAATATGGGGGATTTACGAGCAGTACTTC. This chain joins TRBV4-3 and TRBJ2-7, with D perhaps assigned TRBD1 or TRBD2 (5 bases each). This CDR3 has 15 residues. CDR1 LGHNA and CDR2 YSLEER come from the germline V gene. Trimming shortened V by 0 bases and J by 4 bases, and 13 bases separated the two germline ends.

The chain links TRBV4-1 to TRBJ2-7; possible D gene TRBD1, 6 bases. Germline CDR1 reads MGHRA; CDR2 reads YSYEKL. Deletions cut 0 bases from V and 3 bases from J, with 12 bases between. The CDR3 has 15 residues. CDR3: CASSQEVGQFYEQYF. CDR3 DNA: TGCGCCAGCAGCCAAGAGGTAGGACAGTTCTACGAGCAGTACTTC.

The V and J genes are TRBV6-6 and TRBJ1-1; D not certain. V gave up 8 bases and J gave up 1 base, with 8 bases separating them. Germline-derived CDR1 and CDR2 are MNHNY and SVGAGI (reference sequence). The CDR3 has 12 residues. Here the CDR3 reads CASGKGNTEAFF. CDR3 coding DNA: TGTGCCAGCGGTAAAGGGAACACTGAAGCTTTCTTT.

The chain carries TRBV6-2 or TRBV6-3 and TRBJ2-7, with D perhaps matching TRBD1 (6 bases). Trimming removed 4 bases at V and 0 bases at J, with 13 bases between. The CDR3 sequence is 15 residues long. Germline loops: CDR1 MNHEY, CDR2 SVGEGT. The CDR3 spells CASSSPRTASYEQYF. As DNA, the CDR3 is TGTGCCAGCAGTTCCCCCCGGACAGCCTCCTACGAGCAGTACTTC.

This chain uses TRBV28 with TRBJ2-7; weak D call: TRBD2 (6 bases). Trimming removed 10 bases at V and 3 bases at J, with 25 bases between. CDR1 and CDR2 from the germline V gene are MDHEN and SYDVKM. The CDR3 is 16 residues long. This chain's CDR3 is CATHFGLGAGIYEQYF. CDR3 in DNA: TGTGCCACGCACTTTGGGCTCGGGGCGGGGATCTACGAGCAGTACTTC.

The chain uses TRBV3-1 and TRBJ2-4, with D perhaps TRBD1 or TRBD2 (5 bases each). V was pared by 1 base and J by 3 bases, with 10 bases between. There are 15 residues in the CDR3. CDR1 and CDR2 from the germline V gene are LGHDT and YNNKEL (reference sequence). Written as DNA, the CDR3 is TGTGCCAGCAGCCAAGCCGGGACGGACAAAAACATTCAGTACTTC. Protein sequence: CASSQAGTDKNIQYF.

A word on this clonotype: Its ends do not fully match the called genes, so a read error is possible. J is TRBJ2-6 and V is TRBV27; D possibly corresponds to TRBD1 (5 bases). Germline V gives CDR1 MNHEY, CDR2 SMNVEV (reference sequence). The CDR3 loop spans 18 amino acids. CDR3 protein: CASSNDSTIFSGASVLTF. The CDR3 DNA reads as TGTGCCAGCAGTAACGACAGTACCATCTTTTCTGGGGCCAGCGTCCTGACTTTC.

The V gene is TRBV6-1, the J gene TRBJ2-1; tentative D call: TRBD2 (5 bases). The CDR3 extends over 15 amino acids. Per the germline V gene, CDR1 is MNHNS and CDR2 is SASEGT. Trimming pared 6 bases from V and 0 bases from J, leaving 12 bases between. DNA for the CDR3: TGTGCCAGCAGAGGCGGGCCTAGCTCCTACAATGAGCAGTTCTTC. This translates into CASRGGPSSYNEQFF.

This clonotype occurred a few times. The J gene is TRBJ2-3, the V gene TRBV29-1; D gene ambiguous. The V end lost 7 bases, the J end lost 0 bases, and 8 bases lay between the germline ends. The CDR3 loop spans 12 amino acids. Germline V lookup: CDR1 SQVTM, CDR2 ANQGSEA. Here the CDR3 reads CSAAGSTDTQYF. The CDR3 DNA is TGCAGCGCCGCCGGCAGCACAGATACGCAGTATTTT.

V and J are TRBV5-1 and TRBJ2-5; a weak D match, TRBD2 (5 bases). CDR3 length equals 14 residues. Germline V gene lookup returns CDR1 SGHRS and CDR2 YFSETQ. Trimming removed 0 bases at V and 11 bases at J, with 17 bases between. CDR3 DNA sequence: TGCGCCAGCAGCTTGGCTAGCCCCATGAGAGAGCAGTACTTC. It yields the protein CASSLASPMREQYF. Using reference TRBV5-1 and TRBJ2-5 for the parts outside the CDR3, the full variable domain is KAGVTQTPRYLIKTRGQQVTLSCSPISGHRSVSWYQQTPGQGLQFLFEYFSETQRNKGNFPGRFSGRQFSNSRSEMNVSTLELGDSALYLCASSLASPMREQYFGPGTRLLVL.

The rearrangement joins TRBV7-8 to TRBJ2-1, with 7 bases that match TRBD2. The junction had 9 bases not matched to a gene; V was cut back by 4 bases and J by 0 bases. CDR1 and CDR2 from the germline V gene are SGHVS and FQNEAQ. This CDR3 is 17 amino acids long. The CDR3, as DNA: TGTGCCAGCAGCTCCCGTACCGGGGGGTTCTCCTACAATGAGCAGTTCTTC. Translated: CASSSRTGGFSYNEQFF.

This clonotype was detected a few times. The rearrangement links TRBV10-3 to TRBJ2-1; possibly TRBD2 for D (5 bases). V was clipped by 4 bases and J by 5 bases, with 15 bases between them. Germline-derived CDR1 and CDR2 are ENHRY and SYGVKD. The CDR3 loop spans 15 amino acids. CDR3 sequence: CAISGVGEVDNEQFF. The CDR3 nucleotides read TGTGCCATCAGTGGGGTGGGAGAGGTGGACAATGAGCAGTTCTTC.

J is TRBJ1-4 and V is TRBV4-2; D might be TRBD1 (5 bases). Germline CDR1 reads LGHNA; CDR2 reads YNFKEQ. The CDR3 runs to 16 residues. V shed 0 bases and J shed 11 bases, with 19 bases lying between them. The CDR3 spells CASSQESTVGGEKLFF. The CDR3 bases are TGTGCCAGCAGCCAAGAAAGCACAGTGGGGGGAGAGAAACTGTTTTTT.

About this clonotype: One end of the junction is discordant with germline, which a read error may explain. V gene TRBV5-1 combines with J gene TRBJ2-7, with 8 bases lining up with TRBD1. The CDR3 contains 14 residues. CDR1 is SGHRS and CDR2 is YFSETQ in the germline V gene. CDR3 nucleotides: TGTGCCAGCAGCTCCGGACAGGGCGTCGACGAGCAGTACTTC. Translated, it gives CASSSGQGVDEQYF.

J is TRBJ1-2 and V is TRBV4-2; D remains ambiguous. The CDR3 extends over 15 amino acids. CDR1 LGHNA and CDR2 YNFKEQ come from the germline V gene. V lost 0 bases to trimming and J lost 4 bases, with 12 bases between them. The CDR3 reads CASSQDSGDSYGYTF. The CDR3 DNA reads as TGTGCCAGCAGCCAAGATAGCGGCGATAGCTATGGCTACACCTTC.

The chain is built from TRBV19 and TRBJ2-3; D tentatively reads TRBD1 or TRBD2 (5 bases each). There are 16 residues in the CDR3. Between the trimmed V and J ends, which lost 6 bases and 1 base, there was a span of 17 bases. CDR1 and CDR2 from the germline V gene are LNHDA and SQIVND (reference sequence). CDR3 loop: CASREGRGARTDTQYF. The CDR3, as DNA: TGTGCCAGTAGAGAGGGTCGTGGGGCTCGCACAGATACGCAGTATTTT.

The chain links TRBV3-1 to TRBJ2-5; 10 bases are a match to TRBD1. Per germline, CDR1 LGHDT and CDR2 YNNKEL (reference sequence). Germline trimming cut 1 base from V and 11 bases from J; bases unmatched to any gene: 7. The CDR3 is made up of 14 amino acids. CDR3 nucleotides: TGTGCCAGCAGCCAAGGGACAGGGGGTCGCTCGCAGTACTTC. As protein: CASSQGTGGRSQYF.

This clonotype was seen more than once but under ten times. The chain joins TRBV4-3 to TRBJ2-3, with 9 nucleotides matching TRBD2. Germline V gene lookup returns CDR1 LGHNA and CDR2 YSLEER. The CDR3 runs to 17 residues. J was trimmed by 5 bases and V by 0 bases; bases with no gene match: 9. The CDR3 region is CASSQDLRRGGVDTQYF. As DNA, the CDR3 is TGCGCCAGCAGCCAAGATTTGCGGCGGGGGGGCGTAGATACGCAGTATTTT.

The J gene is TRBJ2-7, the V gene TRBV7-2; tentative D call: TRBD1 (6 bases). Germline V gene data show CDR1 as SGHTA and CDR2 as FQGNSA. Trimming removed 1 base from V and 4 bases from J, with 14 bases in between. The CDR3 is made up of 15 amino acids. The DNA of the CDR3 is TGTGCCAGCAGCTTAGTTGGGGGCCCGGGGTACGAGCAGTACTTC. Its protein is CASSLVGGPGYEQYF. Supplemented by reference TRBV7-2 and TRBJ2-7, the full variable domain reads GAGVSQSPSNKVTEKGKDVELRCDPISGHTALYWYRQSLGQGLEFLIYFQGNSAPDKSGLPSDRFSAERTGGSVSTLTIQRTQQEDSAVYLCASSLVGGPGYEQYFGPGTRLTVT.

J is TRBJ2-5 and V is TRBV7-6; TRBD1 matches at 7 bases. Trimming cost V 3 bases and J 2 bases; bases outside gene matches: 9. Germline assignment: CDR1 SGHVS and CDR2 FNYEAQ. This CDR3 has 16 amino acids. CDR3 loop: CASSFEQGPIQETQYF. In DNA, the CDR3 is TGTGCCAGCAGCTTTGAACAGGGGCCAATACAAGAGACCCAGTACTTC.

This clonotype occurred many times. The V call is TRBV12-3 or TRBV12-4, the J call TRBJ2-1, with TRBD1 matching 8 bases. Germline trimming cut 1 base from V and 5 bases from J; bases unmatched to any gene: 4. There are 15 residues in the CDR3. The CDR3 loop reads CASSLERTGNNEQFF. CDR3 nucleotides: TGTGCCAGCAGTTTAGAAAGGACAGGGAACAATGAGCAGTTCTTC.

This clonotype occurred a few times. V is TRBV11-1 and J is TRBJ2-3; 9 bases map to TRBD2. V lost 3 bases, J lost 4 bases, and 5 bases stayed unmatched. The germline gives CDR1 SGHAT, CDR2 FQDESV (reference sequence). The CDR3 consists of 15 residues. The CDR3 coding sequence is TGTGCCAGCAGCTTCGGACTAGCGAACCCAGATACGCAGTATTTT. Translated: CASSFGLANPDTQYF.

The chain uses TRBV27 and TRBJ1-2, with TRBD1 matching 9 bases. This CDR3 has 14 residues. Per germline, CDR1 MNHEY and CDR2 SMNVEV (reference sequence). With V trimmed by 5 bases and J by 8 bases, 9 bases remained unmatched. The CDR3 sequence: CASSRDRARLGYTF. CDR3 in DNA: TGTGCCAGCAGTCGGGACAGGGCAAGGTTGGGCTACACCTTC.

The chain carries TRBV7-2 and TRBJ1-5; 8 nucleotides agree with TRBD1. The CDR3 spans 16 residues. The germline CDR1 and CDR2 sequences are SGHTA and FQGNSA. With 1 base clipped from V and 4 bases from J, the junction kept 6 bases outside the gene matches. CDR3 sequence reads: CASSLGVQGANQPQHF. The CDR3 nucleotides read TGTGCCAGCAGCTTAGGAGTTCAGGGGGCGAATCAGCCCCAGCATTTT.

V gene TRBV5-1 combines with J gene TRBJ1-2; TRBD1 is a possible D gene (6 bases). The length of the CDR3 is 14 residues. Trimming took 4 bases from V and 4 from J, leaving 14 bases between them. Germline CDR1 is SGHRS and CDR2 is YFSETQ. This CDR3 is CASSHPGVVYGYTF. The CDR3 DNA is TGCGCCAGCAGCCATCCAGGGGTGGTCTATGGCTACACCTTC. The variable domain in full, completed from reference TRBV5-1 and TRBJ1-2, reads KAGVTQTPRYLIKTRGQQVTLSCSPISGHRSVSWYQQTPGQGLQFLFEYFSETQRNKGNFPGRFSGRQFSNSRSEMNVSTLELGDSALYLCASSHPGVVYGYTFGSGTRLTVV.